This TCR beta chain came from a study of cytomegalovirus exposure and HLA in healthy donors. General study points: Immune exposure was documented only through CMV serostatus. Accurate prediction of HLA-A and HLA-B alleles (for most subjects) was reportedly achieved from TCR beta sequences. There were some public TCRs occurring in many donors, but most TCR sequences were rare. According to reports, the classifier identified cytomegalovirus status with high specificity and sensitivity.

In regard to this clone: Its specificity is not known.

Both 60 Vbeta primers and 13 Jbeta primers went into the PCR. Profiling relied on immunoSEQ multiplex PCR, and the TCRdb table lists in-frame clones only, not all of them. The table has 150,000 to 200,000 clones, around 80% seen once. V was trimmed by 4 bases and J by 3 bases, leaving 16 bases between them. There are 14 residues in the CDR3. The germline CDR1 and CDR2 sequences are SQVTM and ANQGSEA. Sequenced material: PBMCs. This clonotype was obtained from a woman aged 45-65 years in good health and CMV-seronegative. The chain carries TRBV29-1 and TRBJ2-7, with TRBD2 as a possible D gene (6 bases). The CDR3 region is CSVGGLGGLYEQYF. The DNA for the CDR3 is TGCAGCGTTGGGGGGTTGGGGGGACTCTACGAGCAGTACTTC.